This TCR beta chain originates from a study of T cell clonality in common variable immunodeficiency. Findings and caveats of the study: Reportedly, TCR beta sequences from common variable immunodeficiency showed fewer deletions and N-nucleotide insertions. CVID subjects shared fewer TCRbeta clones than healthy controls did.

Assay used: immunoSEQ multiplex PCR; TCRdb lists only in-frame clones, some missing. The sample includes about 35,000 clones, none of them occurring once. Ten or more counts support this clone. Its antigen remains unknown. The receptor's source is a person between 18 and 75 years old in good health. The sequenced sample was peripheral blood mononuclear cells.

CDR3 DNA, as far as it was read: TGCAGTGCTCTCCGGACTAGCGGGGCCTACGAG. Its translation is CSALRTSGAYE. The entire CDR3 reads CSALRTSGAYEQYF. The chain links TRBV20-1 to TRBJ2-7, with 12 bases lining up with TRBD2. The read terminates 3 residues ahead of where the CDR3 ends, so the germline J gene completes it. In germline, CDR1 is DFQATT, CDR2 SNEGSKA (reference sequence). V dropped 5 bases and J dropped 2; count of bases not matched to a gene: 4. The CDR3 runs to 14 residues.